The next 24 T cell receptor beta chains were all read from a single sample in a study of glioma-infiltrating T cells after dendritic cell vaccination. Sequencing used immunoSEQ multiplex PCR; TCRdb keeps in-frame clones, though not all of them. The sample yields roughly 90,000 clones, around 86% seen once. The sequencing here drew on blood, taken before dendritic cell vaccination. These receptors were obtained from a human donor with glioblastoma.

V is TRBV7-2 and J is TRBJ1-2; D not certain. Germline lookup yields CDR1 SGHTA and CDR2 FQGNSA. V was clipped by 5 bases and J by 8 bases, with 15 bases between them. The CDR3 sequence is 13 residues long. The CDR3 nucleotides are TGTGCCAGCAGCCATCCAGTCCGGGAGGGCTACACCTTC. Protein: CASSHPVREGYTF.

This clone was seen only once. The gene calls are TRBV7-8 and TRBJ2-7; D gene uncertain. Per germline, CDR1 SGHVS and CDR2 FQNEAQ. V lost 4 bases, J lost 2 bases, and 15 bases lay in between. The length of the CDR3 is 15 residues. The chain's CDR3 is CASSSVLELTYEQYF. CDR3 DNA sequence: TGTGCCAGCAGCTCCGTACTTGAACTTACCTACGAGCAGTACTTC. The complete variable domain, with remaining parts taken from reference TRBV7-8 and TRBJ2-7, reads GAGVSQSPRYKVAKRGQDVALRCDPISGHVSLFWYQQALGQGPEFLTYFQNEAQLDKSGLPSDRFFAERPEGSVSTLKIQRTQQEDSAVYLCASSSVLELTYEQYFGPGTRLTVT.

The chain joins TRBV7-2 to TRBJ2-7; 7 nucleotides match TRBD1. The CDR3 consists of 14 residues. J gave up 3 bases and V 0 bases, and 2 bases lay outside the gene matches. The germline V gene has CDR1 SGHTA and CDR2 FQGNSA. CDR3 DNA: TGTGCCAGCAGCTTAGCGAGGGACAGCTACGAGCAGTACTTC. The encoded protein is CASSLARDSYEQYF.

The chain couples TRBV28 to TRBJ1-2; 8 bases map to TRBD1. CDR1 is MDHEN, CDR2 SYDVKM, per germline. Germline trimming cut 6 bases from V and 4 bases from J; bases unmatched to any gene: 7. This CDR3 contains 14 residues. CDR3 sequence (DNA): TGTGCCAGCAGAATAACAACAGGGGGCTATGGCTACACCTTC. It translates to CASRITTGGYGYTF.

The chain uses TRBV6-5 and TRBJ1-2, with TRBD1 matching 8 bases. CDR3 length: 15 residues. Germline lookup yields CDR1 MNHEY and CDR2 SVGAGI. Unmatched junction bases numbered 7, after V lost 5 bases and J lost 2 bases. As DNA, the CDR3 is TGTGCCAGCAGTAAGGCAGGGGGCCAAAACTATGGCTACACCTTC. Translation: CASSKAGGQNYGYTF.

The rearrangement joins TRBV7-2 to TRBJ2-5; the match to TRBD2 covers 8 bases. The germline CDR1 and CDR2 sequences are SGHTA and FQGNSA. CDR3 size: 14 residues. Germline trimming cut 4 bases from V and 5 bases from J; bases unmatched to any gene: 6. CDR3 sequence (DNA): TGTGCCAGCAGCTCCGGGACTAGGGGTGAGACCCAGTACTTC. Its translation: CASSSGTRGETQYF.

The chain combines TRBV19 with TRBJ2-7; TRBD1 agrees at 10 bases. This CDR3 is 13 amino acids long. V lost 11 bases and J lost 5; bases outside the gene matches: 9. The germline gives CDR1 LNHDA, CDR2 SQIVND (reference sequence). CDR3 residues: CAGSGTGDDEQYF. The DNA for the CDR3 is TGTGCCGGGTCCGGGACAGGGGACGACGAGCAGTACTTC.

The CDR3 sequence: CSVPDGGLLYQETQYF. In DNA, the CDR3 is TGCAGCGTCCCCGATGGGGGACTCTTGTACCAAGAGACCCAGTACTTC. The chain couples TRBV29-1 to TRBJ2-5, with D tentatively TRBD2 (6 bases). This CDR3 is built from 16 residues. The germline gives CDR1 SQVTM, CDR2 ANQGSEA. Between the trimmed V and J ends, which lost 6 bases and 0 bases, there was a span of 20 bases.

V and J are TRBV4-3 and TRBJ1-3, with D unresolved. The CDR3 spans 16 residues. The V end was cut by 0 bases, the J end by 0 bases, with 9 bases between. Germline CDR1 is LGHNA and CDR2 is YSLEER. DNA for the CDR3: TGCGCCAGCAGCCAAGATTTCCGAGTCTCTGGAAACACCATATATTTT. Amino acids: CASSQDFRVSGNTIYF.

The chain is built from TRBV5-1 and TRBJ2-1; TRBD1 agrees at 11 bases. CDR3 length: 16 residues. In germline, CDR1 is SGHRS, CDR2 YFSETQ. After removal of 4 bases from V and 2 bases from J, the junction contained 5 bases not matched to a gene. This CDR3 reads CASSGGQGVAYNEQFF. CDR3 coding DNA: TGCGCCAGCAGCGGGGGACAGGGGGTAGCCTACAATGAGCAGTTCTTC.

The V gene is TRBV6-5, the J gene TRBJ2-7; possible D gene TRBD2, 5 bases. CDR1 is MNHEY and CDR2 is SVGAGI in the germline V gene. Trimming shortened V by 6 bases and J by 2 bases, and 8 bases separated the two germline ends. This CDR3 spans 12 amino acids. The CDR3 DNA reads TGTGCCAGCAGCTCCGGGGCCTACGAGCAGTACTTC. It translates to CASSSGAYEQYF.

This clone was observed a few times. V and J are TRBV13 and TRBJ2-2; 10 bases map to TRBD1. V dropped 5 bases and J dropped 7; count of bases not matched to a gene: 13. CDR1 and CDR2 from the germline V gene are PRHDT and FYEKMQ (reference sequence). The CDR3 has 17 amino acids. The CDR3 sequence: CASSAGGQGLRIGELFF. CDR3 sequence (DNA): TGTGCCAGCAGCGCAGGGGGACAGGGGCTCAGGATCGGGGAGCTGTTTTTT.

J is TRBJ1-5 and V is TRBV4-1; a possible D gene is TRBD1 (5 bases). Trimming took off 0 bases at V and 4 bases at J, with 10 bases between the two ends. The germline gives CDR1 MGHRA, CDR2 YSYEKL. This CDR3 spans 15 amino acids. The CDR3, as DNA: TGCGCCAGCAGCCAAGACGACAGTATAAATCAGCCCCAGCATTTT. The encoded protein is CASSQDDSINQPQHF.

This CDR3 is CASSDRDRTYEQYF. CDR3 nucleotides: TGTGCCAGCTCAGATAGGGACAGAACCTACGAGCAGTACTTC. This chain connects TRBV18 to TRBJ2-7; 7 positions match TRBD1. J was trimmed by 2 bases and V by 5 bases; bases with no gene match: 6. The CDR3 loop spans 14 amino acids. Germline CDR1 is KGHSH and CDR2 is LQKENI.

V and J are TRBV7-9 and TRBJ1-6; TRBD1 matches 8 bases. The CDR3 runs to 15 residues. V shed 3 bases and J 4 bases; nucleotides not matched to a gene: 2. The germline V gene encodes CDR1 SEHNR and CDR2 FQNEAQ (reference sequence). The DNA of the CDR3 is TGTGCCAGCAGCTTGACAGGGGTGTATAATTCACCCCTCCACTTT. This gives the protein CASSLTGVYNSPLHF.

V is TRBV10-3 and J is TRBJ2-7; TRBD1 might be the D (6 bases). V was cut by 6 bases and J by 2 bases, with 11 bases left in between. This CDR3 comprises 13 residues. Looked up from germline, CDR1 is ENHRY and CDR2 is SYGVKD. The CDR3 nucleotides are TGTGCCATCAGCCAGACAGGACCCTACGAGCAGTACTTC. This gives the protein CAISQTGPYEQYF.

This clone was seen a few times. J is TRBJ1-5 and V is TRBV19; 8 bases align to TRBD1. In germline, CDR1 is LNHDA, CDR2 SQIVND (reference sequence). V was pared by 6 bases and J by 3 bases, with 10 bases of the junction left unmatched. The CDR3 contains 16 residues. DNA for the CDR3: TGTGCCAGTAGCCTACAGGGGGTCGGGTTCAATCAGCCCCAGCATTTT. Translating gives CASSLQGVGFNQPQHF.

This clone was seen only a few times. This chain uses TRBV4-2 with TRBJ2-4, with D maybe TRBD2 (7 bases). Germline lookup yields CDR1 LGHNA and CDR2 YNFKEQ. The V end was cut by 0 bases, the J end by 6 bases, with 15 bases between. The CDR3 spans 16 residues. CDR3 DNA: TGTGCCAGCAGCCAAGAGGAGGGGGGAGGGGGAAACATTCAGTACTTC. Protein sequence: CASSQEEGGGGNIQYF.

This clone has at least ten counts. The chain combines TRBV4-3 with TRBJ2-3; 8 bases match TRBD2. Losses at the gene ends were 0 bases for V and 7 bases for J; bases not matched to a gene: 6. The CDR3 sequence is 15 residues long. Germline CDR1 LGHNA, CDR2 YSLEER. CDR3: CASSQDNGGANTQYF. The CDR3 nucleotides read TGCGCCAGCAGCCAAGATAACGGGGGGGCCAATACGCAGTATTTT.

This clone was picked up a small number of times. Other DNA sequences in the sample encode the same CDR3. The chain links TRBV15 to TRBJ2-5; 10 nucleotides line up with TRBD1. Trimming at V came to 1 base and at J to 2 bases, leaving 4 bases not matched to a gene. This CDR3 contains 16 residues. CDR1 is LNHNV and CDR2 is YYDKDF in the germline V gene (reference sequence). The CDR3 DNA reads TGTGCCACCAGCAGAGTTGCGGGACAGGGGCAAGAGACCCAGTACTTC. Its translation: CATSRVAGQGQETQYF.

V is TRBV6-5 and J is TRBJ2-7; possible D gene TRBD1, 6 bases. This CDR3 has 15 amino acids. V gave up 6 bases and J gave up 0 bases, with 15 bases separating them. Germline V gene sequence: CDR1 MNHEY, CDR2 SVGAGI. This CDR3 reads CASRKTGQSSYEQYF. CDR3 DNA sequence: TGTGCCAGCAGAAAAACCGGACAGAGCTCCTACGAGCAGTACTTC.

The J gene is TRBJ1-5, the V gene TRBV6-5, with D hard to call. The CDR3 contains 12 residues. Per the germline V gene, CDR1 is MNHEY and CDR2 is SVGAGI. The V and J ends lost 6 bases and 5 bases respectively, with 8 bases between them. The CDR3 DNA is TGTGCCAGCAGCACCGGGGATCAGCCCCAGCATTTT. Translating gives CASSTGDQPQHF.

This clone was observed once. V is TRBV5-4 and J is TRBJ1-2, with 7 bases lining up with TRBD1. This CDR3 region has 15 residues. V gave up 2 bases and J gave up 4 bases; unmatched junction bases: 8. Germline lookup yields CDR1 SGHNT and CDR2 YYREEE (reference sequence). CDR3 sequence reads: CASSFDRDLGYGYTF. The CDR3 nucleotides are TGTGCCAGCAGCTTTGACAGGGATTTAGGCTATGGCTACACCTTC.

The J gene is TRBJ1-4, the V gene TRBV5-8, with 7 bases aligning to TRBD1. Germline V lookup: CDR1 SGHTS, CDR2 YDEGEE. The CDR3 runs to 16 residues. Unmatched junction bases numbered 8, after V lost 2 bases and J lost 4 bases. The CDR3 sequence is CASSFTPTGDNEKLFF. As DNA, the CDR3 is TGTGCCAGCAGCTTCACGCCCACAGGGGATAATGAAAAACTGTTTTTT. The complete variable domain, with remaining parts taken from reference TRBV5-8 and TRBJ1-4, reads EAGVTQSPTHLIKTRGQQATLRCSPISGHTSVYWYQQALGLGLQFLLWYDEGEERNRGNFPPRFSGRQFPNYSSELNVNALELEDSALYLCASSFTPTGDNEKLFFGSGTQLSVL.